What follows are 32 T cell receptor beta chains derived from one specimen sequenced in a study of blood T cell repertoires in COVID-19 (dated by TCRdb to about 2020). Libraries were made using the immunoSEQ multiplex PCR assay. Drawn from immuneACCESS, this table holds only the in-frame rearrangements with V and J called that TCRdb kept. Clones are partly lost; checked studies trace under half to an unresolved V gene and leave the rest unexplained. In all, the sample holds some 80,000 clones, and approximately 84% of those were seen once. 9.5% to 12% of the sample rests with the top ten. The sample comprised peripheral blood. The source is a man aged 55 to 69 with COVID-19, enrolled during active disease.

The chain is built from TRBV7-9 and TRBJ1-2, with 7 bases aligning to TRBD1. This CDR3 contains 15 residues. After removal of 4 bases from V and 3 bases from J, the junction contained 8 bases not matched to a gene. Germline V gene data show CDR1 as SEHNR and CDR2 as FQNEAQ (reference sequence). The chain's CDR3 is CASSSWDSTYYGYTF. The DNA of the CDR3 is TGTGCCAGCAGCTCCTGGGACAGTACATACTATGGCTACACCTTC.

This sequence joins TRBV29-1 and TRBJ2-1, with TRBD2 identical over 8 bases. The CDR3 spans 15 residues. V dropped 2 bases and J dropped 2; count of bases not matched to a gene: 5. Germline values: CDR1 SQVTM, CDR2 ANQGSEA. Here the CDR3 reads CSVERGSGTYNEQFF. The DNA of the CDR3 is TGCAGCGTTGAACGAGGTAGCGGGACCTACAATGAGCAGTTCTTC.

The gene calls are TRBV3-1 (or the pseudogene TRBV3-2) and TRBJ1-6; 7 bases line up with TRBD1. CDR1 LGHDT and CDR2 YNNKEL come from the germline V gene (reference sequence). The CDR3 extends over 15 amino acids. The junction had 8 bases not matched to a gene; V was cut back by 5 bases and J by 7 bases. The CDR3 here is CASSAQGVMNSPLHF. As DNA, the CDR3 is TGTGCCAGCAGCGCCCAGGGGGTTATGAATTCACCCCTCCACTTT.

V and J are TRBV6-6 and TRBJ2-7; 8 nucleotides align to TRBD2. From germline, CDR1 is MNHNY and CDR2 SVGAGI (reference sequence). This CDR3 is 14 amino acids long. Trimming took 5 bases from V and 2 from J; bases not matched to a gene: 5. CDR3 nucleotides: TGTGCCAGCAGTCCGGGACTAGTCACCTACGAGCAGTACTTC. Its translation: CASSPGLVTYEQYF.

The rearrangement uses TRBV29-1 and TRBJ2-7; 8 nucleotides line up with TRBD2. The germline V gene encodes CDR1 SQVTM and CDR2 ANQGSEA. Germline trimming cut 6 bases from V and 6 bases from J; bases unmatched to any gene: 13. CDR3 length: 14 amino acids. CDR3: CSVAQGLVVVEQYF. DNA of the CDR3: TGCAGCGTCGCCCAGGGACTAGTTGTAGTCGAGCAGTACTTC.

The CDR3 DNA is TGTGCCAGCAGTGAGCGGGGGATCAAGAGCAATCAGCCCCAGCATTTT. Protein product: CASSERGIKSNQPQHF. The chain recombines TRBV6-1 with TRBJ1-5; the D gene is possibly TRBD1 (5 bases). V was pared by 3 bases and J by 1 base, with 13 bases between. Germline-derived CDR1 and CDR2 are MNHNS and SASEGT. The CDR3 is 16 residues long.

The gene calls are TRBV5-1 and TRBJ1-6; 11 nucleotides match TRBD1. The CDR3 is 14 residues long. Germline lookup yields CDR1 SGHRS and CDR2 YFSETQ. J gave up 7 bases and V 4 bases, and 1 base lay outside the gene matches. CDR3 residues: CASSGTGGNSPLHF. As DNA, the CDR3 is TGCGCCAGCAGCGGGACAGGGGGAAATTCACCCCTCCACTTT.

This clone was observed a few times. The gene calls are TRBV5-1 and TRBJ2-1; TRBD1 is a possible D gene (6 bases). The V gene lost 1 base and the J gene lost 7 bases, with 12 bases spanning the gap. The CDR3 is made up of 14 amino acids. Germline V CDR1 and CDR2: SGHRS, YFSETQ. CDR3 amino acids: CASSLLGAGNEQFF. CDR3 coding DNA: TGCGCCAGCAGCTTGCTGGGGGCAGGGAATGAGCAGTTCTTC.

The rearrangement uses TRBV3-1 (or the pseudogene TRBV3-2) and TRBJ1-3; 7 bases line up with TRBD1. After removal of 4 bases from V and 0 bases from J, the junction contained 6 bases not matched to a gene. CDR1 and CDR2 (germline): LGHDT, YNNKEL (reference sequence). This CDR3 spans 16 amino acids. CDR3 nucleotide sequence: TGTGCCAGCAGCCTTGGACAGGCTATCTCTGGAAACACCATATATTTT. Translating it yields CASSLGQAISGNTIYF.

This clone appeared once. The chain recombines TRBV7-2 with TRBJ2-7, with TRBD1 matching 9 bases. V trimming: 4 bases; J trimming: 4 bases; junction bases outside the gene matches: 11. CDR3 length: 16 amino acids. Per the germline V gene, CDR1 is SGHTA and CDR2 is FQGNSA. The chain's CDR3 is CASSWTGTGFTYEQYF. The CDR3 nucleotides are TGTGCCAGCAGCTGGACCGGGACAGGGTTTACATACGAGCAGTACTTC.

The rearrangement uses TRBV28 and TRBJ2-5; 10 bases are shared with TRBD1. The ends lost 8 bases at V and 2 bases at J; junction bases unmatched: 2. The germline V gene has CDR1 MDHEN and CDR2 SYDVKM. The CDR3 runs to 13 residues. CDR3 bases: TGTGCCAGCGGACAGGGGGGACAAGAGACCCAGTACTTC. It codes for CASGQGGQETQYF.

The chain uses TRBV28 and TRBJ2-1; D call uncertain. Per the germline V gene, CDR1 is MDHEN and CDR2 is SYDVKM. With 7 bases removed from V and 2 bases from J, the gap between germline ends came to 6 bases. The CDR3 is 12 residues long. CDR3 in amino acids: CASMAPYNEQFF. The CDR3 DNA is TGTGCCAGCATGGCACCCTACAATGAGCAGTTCTTC. The full variable domain, completed using reference TRBV28 and TRBJ2-1, is DVKVTQSSRYLVKRTGEKVFLECVQDMDHENMFWYRQDPGLGLRLIYFSYDVKMKEKGDIPEGYSVSREKKERFSLILESASTNQTSMYLCASMAPYNEQFFGPGTRLTVL.

This chain links TRBV5-1 with TRBJ1-1; the D is unclear. Trimming took 0 bases from V and 4 from J, leaving 10 bases between them. This CDR3 has 14 amino acids. Per germline, CDR1 SGHRS and CDR2 YFSETQ. The chain's CDR3 is CASSLVSRGTEAFF. In nucleotides, the CDR3 is TGCGCCAGCAGCTTGGTTTCCCGGGGCACTGAAGCTTTCTTT.

The chain employs TRBV3-1 (or the pseudogene TRBV3-2) and TRBJ1-3; D is unresolved. The length of the CDR3 is 15 residues. V was cut by 0 bases and J by 2 bases, with 8 bases left in between. The germline gives CDR1 LGHDT, CDR2 YNNKEL (reference sequence). CDR3 amino acids: CASSQDRGTGNTIYF. The CDR3 coding sequence is TGTGCCAGCAGCCAAGATAGAGGGACTGGAAACACCATATATTTT.

The genes are TRBV7-6 and TRBJ2-7, with TRBD1 matching over 9 bases. The trim removed 4 bases at V and 0 bases at J, leaving 13 bases unmatched. The CDR3 covers 18 residues. The germline V gene encodes CDR1 SGHVS and CDR2 FNYEAQ. The DNA of the CDR3 is TGTGCCAGCAGCTCCTCCACGACAGGGGGTTTCAACTCCTACGAGCAGTACTTC. Translated, it gives CASSSSTTGGFNSYEQYF.

This clone has more than one count but fewer than ten. The genes are TRBV7-9 and TRBJ2-5, with D maybe TRBD1 (6 bases). Trimming removed 1 base from V and 3 bases from J, with 9 bases in between. The length of the CDR3 is 14 residues. In germline, CDR1 is SEHNR, CDR2 FQNEAQ (reference sequence). The CDR3 is CASSLVWTEETQYF. Here the CDR3 DNA reads TGTGCCAGCAGCTTAGTTTGGACAGAAGAGACCCAGTACTTC.

V gene TRBV5-5 combines with J gene TRBJ2-7, with 15 bases aligning to TRBD2. The CDR3 runs to 17 residues. CDR1 is SGHKS, CDR2 YYEKEE, per germline (reference sequence). J gave up 2 bases and V 4 bases, and 7 bases lay outside the gene matches. CDR3: CASSVTGTSGRPYEQYF. The CDR3, as DNA: TGTGCCAGCAGCGTCACCGGGACTAGCGGGAGGCCCTACGAGCAGTACTTC.

The chain carries TRBV28 and TRBJ2-7; D ambiguous. CDR3 length: 14 residues. In germline, CDR1 is MDHEN, CDR2 SYDVKM. Trimming took 4 bases from V and 7 from J, leaving 17 bases between them. The CDR3: CASSSHQVPQEQYF. In DNA form, the CDR3 reads TGTGCCAGCAGTTCCCACCAGGTGCCTCAAGAGCAGTACTTC.

The chain combines TRBV14 with TRBJ1-6, with 9 bases lining up with TRBD1. CDR1 and CDR2 from the germline V gene are SGHDN and FVKESK. Losses at the gene ends were 3 bases for V and 8 bases for J; bases not matched to a gene: 2. The CDR3 is 14 amino acids. The CDR3 nucleotides read TGTGCCAGCAGCCAGGGGACAGGGTATTCACCCCTCCACTTT. Translating gives CASSQGTGYSPLHF. Supplemented by reference TRBV14 and TRBJ1-6, the full variable domain reads EAGVTQFPSHSVIEKGQTVTLRCDPISGHDNLYWYRRVMGKEIKFLLHFVKESKQDESGMPNNRFLAERTGGTYSTLKVQPAELEDSGVYFCASSQGTGYSPLHFGNGTRLTVT.

This clone appeared once. In DNA, the CDR3 is TGCACCAGCAGCCAAACTGCGGGGGCGTCGAACACCGGGGAGCTGTTTTTT. It encodes CTSSQTAGASNTGELFF. This chain links TRBV1 with TRBJ2-2; TRBD2 is taken as the D call from the table, unchecked against the DNA. TRBV1 is noted as a pseudogene. This CDR3 region has 17 residues.

This clone has a single count. This chain connects TRBV5-6 to TRBJ2-7, with D perhaps TRBD2 (5 bases). Germline CDR1 and CDR2: SGHDT and YYEEEE. This CDR3 comprises 15 residues. Trimming pared 4 bases from V and 3 bases from J, leaving 17 bases between. CDR3 sequence reads: CASSLGWRAFYEQYF. The CDR3 DNA reads TGTGCCAGCAGCCTGGGTTGGCGGGCCTTCTACGAGCAGTACTTC.

Written as DNA, the CDR3 is TGTGCCAGCATATATCACAGGGATTTAAGCCTAGCGGAGACGAGTCACTTC. It yields the protein CASIYHRDLSLAETSHF. The chain employs TRBV21-1 and TRBJ2-7; the D segment call TRBD2 is taken from the table without a DNA check. TRBV21-1 is a documented pseudogene. The CDR3 length is 17 residues.

The sample holds one count of this clone. The rearrangement uses TRBV5-6 and TRBJ2-7; 9 bases match TRBD1. Germline lookup yields CDR1 SGHDT and CDR2 YYEEEE. CDR3 length: 14 residues. J was trimmed by 3 bases and V by 5 bases; bases with no gene match: 6. The CDR3: CASSWGQGNYEQYF. CDR3 DNA sequence: TGTGCCAGCAGTTGGGGACAGGGAAACTACGAGCAGTACTTC.

The V gene is TRBV15, the J gene TRBJ1-4; perhaps TRBD1 as D (5 bases). There are 16 residues in the CDR3. Germline CDR1 LNHNV, CDR2 YYDKDF (reference sequence). Trimming cost V 0 bases and J 2 bases, with 10 bases left between them. CDR3 in amino acids: CATSREVRATNEKLFF. DNA for the CDR3: TGTGCCACCAGCAGAGAGGTCAGGGCTACTAATGAAAAACTGTTTTTT.

The chain joins TRBV28 to TRBJ2-5; the D is unclear. Germline loops: CDR1 MDHEN, CDR2 SYDVKM. There are 14 residues in the CDR3. Trimming pared 2 bases from V and 3 bases from J, leaving 10 bases between. CDR3 residues: CASSLARPEETQYF. CDR3 bases: TGTGCCAGCAGTTTAGCCAGGCCGGAAGAGACCCAGTACTTC.

The chain recombines TRBV28 with TRBJ1-2, with TRBD1 matching over 7 bases. This CDR3 has 14 amino acids. J lost 2 bases, V lost 6 bases, and 6 bases had no gene match. Looked up from germline, CDR1 is MDHEN and CDR2 is SYDVKM. CDR3 sequence reads: CASRETGLNYGYTF. The CDR3 DNA reads TGTGCCAGCAGAGAGACAGGGCTCAACTATGGCTACACCTTC.

This sequence joins TRBV18 and TRBJ2-6; possibly TRBD1 for D (7 bases). Germline loops: CDR1 KGHSH, CDR2 LQKENI. V was trimmed by 3 bases and J by 1 base, leaving 10 bases between them. CDR3 length: 16 residues. The DNA of the CDR3 is TGTGCCAGCTCACCCCCAGGGGGGTCTGGGGCCAACGTCCTGACTTTC. It is translated as CASSPPGGSGANVLTF. The full variable domain, with the rest looked up from reference TRBV18 and TRBJ2-6, is NAGVMQNPRHLVRRRGQEARLRCSPMKGHSHVYWYRQLPEEGLKFMVYLQKENIIDESGMPKERFSAEFPKEGPSILRIQQVVRGDSAAYFCASSPPGGSGANVLTFGAGSRLTVL.

The V call is TRBV7-3, the J call TRBJ2-1; 9 bases are a match to TRBD2. This CDR3 comprises 15 residues. CDR1 is SGHTA, CDR2 FQGTGA, per germline. The ends lost 3 bases at V and 4 bases at J; junction bases unmatched: 4. The CDR3 loop is CASSFGLATYNEQFF. CDR3 nucleotides: TGTGCCAGCAGCTTCGGACTAGCGACGTACAATGAGCAGTTCTTC.

V and J are TRBV30 and TRBJ2-3; 11 bases align to TRBD2. V gave up 0 bases and J gave up 3 bases; unmatched junction bases: 8. Germline V gives CDR1 GTSNPN, CDR2 SVGIG (reference sequence). CDR3 length: 17 residues. CDR3 residues: CAWSVSWASGRTDTQYF. DNA of the CDR3: TGTGCCTGGAGTGTATCATGGGCTAGCGGGAGGACAGATACGCAGTATTTT.

This clone was seen a handful of times. J is TRBJ2-7 and V is TRBV7-2; 7 bases map to TRBD2. Germline V lookup: CDR1 SGHTA, CDR2 FQGNSA. V shed 0 bases and J 2 bases; nucleotides not matched to a gene: 7. The CDR3 length is 16 residues. CDR3 residues: CASSLAPAGVTYEQYF. Here the CDR3 DNA reads TGTGCCAGCAGCTTAGCCCCCGCGGGAGTAACCTACGAGCAGTACTTC.

This clone was seen a single time. The chain carries TRBV18 and TRBJ1-1; D gene ambiguous. This CDR3 region has 17 residues. The germline gives CDR1 KGHSH, CDR2 LQKENI. Trimming took 1 base from V and 6 from J, leaving 21 bases between them. The CDR3 coding sequence is TGTGCCAGCTCACCACAGTTTACGGTCACCCCGGGAGCTGAAGCTTTCTTT. Amino acid sequence: CASSPQFTVTPGAEAFF.

This clone has a single count. Other DNA variants within this sample encode the same CDR3. This chain connects TRBV5-1 to TRBJ2-7; 13 bases align to TRBD2. The junction had 2 bases not matched to a gene; V was cut back by 3 bases and J by 2 bases. The germline V gene has CDR1 SGHRS and CDR2 YFSETQ. The CDR3 spans 15 residues. CDR3 region: CASSSLAGGPYEQYF. CDR3 coding DNA: TGCGCCAGCAGCTCACTAGCGGGGGGGCCCTACGAGCAGTACTTC.